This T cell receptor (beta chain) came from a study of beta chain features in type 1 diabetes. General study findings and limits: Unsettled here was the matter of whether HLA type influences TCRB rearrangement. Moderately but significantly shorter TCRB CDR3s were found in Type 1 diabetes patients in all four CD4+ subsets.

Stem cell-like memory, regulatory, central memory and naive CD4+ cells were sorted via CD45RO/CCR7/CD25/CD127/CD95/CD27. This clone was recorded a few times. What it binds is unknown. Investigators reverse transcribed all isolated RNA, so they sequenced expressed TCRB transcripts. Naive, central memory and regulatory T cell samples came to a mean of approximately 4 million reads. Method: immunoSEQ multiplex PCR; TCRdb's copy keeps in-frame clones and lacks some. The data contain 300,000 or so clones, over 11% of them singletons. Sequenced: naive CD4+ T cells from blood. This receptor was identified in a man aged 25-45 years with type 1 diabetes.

CDR3: CASRLLAGGKETQYF. CDR3 sequence (DNA): TGTGCCAGCAGACTACTAGCGGGAGGGAAAGAGACCCAGTACTTC. The gene calls are TRBV27 and TRBJ2-5, with TRBD2 identical over 13 bases. V shed 6 bases, J shed 3 bases, and the junction held 4 bases outside the gene matches. Germline CDR1 is MNHEY and CDR2 is SMNVEV (reference sequence). The CDR3 length is 15 residues.